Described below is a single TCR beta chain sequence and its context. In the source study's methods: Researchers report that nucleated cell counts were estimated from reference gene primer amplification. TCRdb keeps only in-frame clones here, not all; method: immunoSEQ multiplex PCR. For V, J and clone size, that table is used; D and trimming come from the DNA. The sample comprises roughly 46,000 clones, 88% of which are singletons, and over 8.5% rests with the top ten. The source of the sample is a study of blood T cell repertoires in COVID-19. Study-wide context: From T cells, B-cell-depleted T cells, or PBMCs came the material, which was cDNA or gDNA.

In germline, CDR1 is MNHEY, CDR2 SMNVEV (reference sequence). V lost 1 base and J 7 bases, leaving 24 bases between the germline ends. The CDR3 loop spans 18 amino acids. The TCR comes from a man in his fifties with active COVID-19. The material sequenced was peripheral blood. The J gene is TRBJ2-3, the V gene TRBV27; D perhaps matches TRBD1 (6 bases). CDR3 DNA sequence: TGTGCCAGCAGTTTATACCTCCCGGGACAAAGGAAGACCTATACGCAGTATTTT. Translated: CASSLYLPGQRKTYTQYF.